Presented here are 17 T cell receptor beta chains from one specimen sequenced in a study of cytomegalovirus exposure and HLA in healthy donors. In the PCR, 60 Vbeta and 13 Jbeta primers were used. TCRdb's copy holds only in-frame clones and misses some; the assay was immunoSEQ multiplex PCR. Of 180,000 or so clones listed, 77% were seen once; the top ten hold 2.5% to 4%. The sample consisted of PBMCs. The receptors originated from a female donor in good health and CMV-seronegative.

In this sample, this clone turned up a few times. This chain connects TRBV9 to TRBJ1-2, with 8 positions matching TRBD1. The germline CDR1 and CDR2 sequences are SGDLS and YYNGEE. Trimming at V came to 7 bases and at J to 2 bases, leaving 10 bases not matched to a gene. The CDR3 length is 15 residues. CDR3 DNA sequence: TGTGCCAGCCCAAGACGGGACAGGTTAAACTATGGCTACACCTTC. Translating it yields CASPRRDRLNYGYTF.

CDR3 in amino acids: CAWNRGRTYEQYF. The CDR3 DNA sequence: TGTGCCTGGAACCGAGGCCGGACCTACGAGCAGTACTTC. The V gene is TRBV30, the J gene TRBJ2-7; D unresolved. The CDR3 consists of 13 residues. The germline gives CDR1 GTSNPN, CDR2 SVGIG (reference sequence). Trimming stripped 4 bases from V and 2 bases from J, with 12 bases between.

This sequence joins TRBV9 and TRBJ2-3; D possibly corresponds to TRBD2 (7 bases). Trimming pared 5 bases from V and 3 bases from J, leaving 10 bases between. CDR3 length: 13 amino acids. Germline CDR1 SGDLS, CDR2 YYNGEE. The CDR3 nucleotides read TGTGCCAGCAGGAGGGGGGGGACAGATACGCAGTATTTT. Encoded protein: CASRRGGTDTQYF.

V is TRBV19 and J is TRBJ2-7, with unresolved D. CDR1 and CDR2 (germline): LNHDA, SQIVND (reference sequence). This CDR3 is built from 15 residues. Deletions cut 3 bases from V and 6 bases from J, with 18 bases between. The CDR3 nucleotides read TGTGCCAGTAGTATTGATTGGCAGTGGGCTCGCGAGCAGTACTTC. Translated, it gives CASSIDWQWAREQYF.

The gene calls are TRBV5-1 and TRBJ1-1; 9 nucleotides align to TRBD1. The V and J ends lost 0 bases and 11 bases, in that order; junction bases with no gene match: 5. Germline CDR1 reads SGHRS; CDR2 reads YFSETQ. The CDR3 contains 13 residues. The DNA of the CDR3 is TGCGCCAGCAGCTTGGAGGGACAGGGCTCGGCTTTCTTT. Its protein is CASSLEGQGSAFF.

As regards this clone: One junction end disagrees with the germline gene, perhaps due to a read error. Other nucleotide sequences from this sample produce the same CDR3. The chain links TRBV13 to TRBJ2-7; no definite D call. This CDR3 spans 14 amino acids. CDR1 PRHDT and CDR2 FYEKMQ come from the germline V gene (reference sequence). CDR3 sequence (DNA): TGTGCTAGCAGCCAGAGGCTCACGGCCTACGAGCAGTACTTC. Amino acids: CASSQRLTAYEQYF.

The chain carries TRBV7-6 and TRBJ1-2; 10 bases are shared with TRBD1. The V gene's germline CDR1 is SGHVS and CDR2 FNYEAQ. CDR3 length: 14 residues. The ends lost 5 bases at V and 5 bases at J; junction bases unmatched: 5. The CDR3 DNA sequence: TGTGCCAGCAGCGCACCGGGACAGGGGTATGGCTACACCTTC. This translates into CASSAPGQGYGYTF.

The chain combines TRBV4-1 with TRBJ1-5, with 7 bases aligning to TRBD1. The V gene end was trimmed by 2 bases and the J gene end by 4 bases; junction bases not matched to a gene: 5. The CDR3 covers 15 residues. Germline V CDR1 and CDR2: MGHRA, YSYEKL. CDR3 bases: TGCGCCAGCAGCCAAACCGGGACAGTGAATCAGCCCCAGCATTTT. Amino acid sequence: CASSQTGTVNQPQHF.

The chain couples TRBV4-1 to TRBJ1-2; a weak D match, TRBD1 (6 bases). From germline, CDR1 is MGHRA and CDR2 YSYEKL. V was pared by 4 bases and J by 0 bases, with 18 bases between. The CDR3 is 17 residues long. CDR3 bases: TGCGCCAGCAGCCCACCGACAGGAGACGTACCTAACTATGGCTACACCTTC. It translates to CASSPPTGDVPNYGYTF.

The gene calls are TRBV13 and TRBJ2-7; the match to TRBD2 covers 8 bases. The CDR3 spans 14 residues. J was trimmed by 2 bases and V by 5 bases; bases with no gene match: 5. Germline V CDR1 and CDR2: PRHDT, FYEKMQ (reference sequence). The CDR3 region has the DNA TGTGCCAGCAGCCCCGGGGGGGAGACCTACGAGCAGTACTTC. It encodes CASSPGGETYEQYF.

The CDR3 spells CASSEEGGTFVGEQYF. In DNA form, the CDR3 reads TGTGCCAGCAGTGAAGAGGGGGGGACATTCGTGGGCGAGCAGTACTTC. The V and J genes are TRBV6-1 and TRBJ2-7; TRBD2 might be the D (7 bases). The germline CDR1 and CDR2 sequences are MNHNS and SASEGT. Trimming left V 1 base short and J 6 bases short, with 19 bases between. CDR3 length equals 16 residues.

V is TRBV7-9 and J is TRBJ1-1; 7 positions match TRBD1. This CDR3 is 15 amino acids long. V shed 1 base, J shed 2 bases, and the junction held 4 bases outside the gene matches. CDR1 and CDR2 (germline): SEHNR, FQNEAQ (reference sequence). This CDR3 is CASSLGDRDNTEAFF. The CDR3 nucleotides read TGTGCCAGCAGCTTAGGAGACAGGGACAACACTGAAGCTTTCTTT.

V gene TRBV27 combines with J gene TRBJ2-5; D gene uncertain. The closer fit of TRBJ2-7 to the DNA end suggests the J call may be wrong. CDR1 is MNHEY and CDR2 is SMNVEV in the germline V gene (reference sequence). This CDR3 is 12 amino acids long. CDR3 nucleotide sequence: TGTGCCACCTGGTCCTCCACCTACGAGCAGTACTTC. It translates to CATWSSTYEQYF.

This chain connects TRBV7-3 to TRBJ2-5; unclear D gene. Trimming cost V 3 bases and J 3 bases, with 8 bases left between them. The CDR3 consists of 13 residues. CDR1 is SGHTA, CDR2 FQGTGA, per germline. CDR3 sequence: CASSFSAEETQYF. The CDR3 region has the DNA TGTGCCAGCAGCTTCTCCGCAGAAGAGACCCAGTACTTC.

V usage is TRBV15 and J usage is TRBJ2-7; maybe TRBD1 (6 bases). The CDR3 is 14 amino acids. Looked up from germline, CDR1 is LNHNV and CDR2 is YYDKDF (reference sequence). V lost 3 bases and J 4 bases, leaving 13 bases between the germline ends. In nucleotides, the CDR3 is TGTGCCACCAGCAGCTTACAGGGTCGGTACGAGCAGTACTTC. It codes for CATSSLQGRYEQYF.

This clone was recorded once. V gene TRBV11-2 combines with J gene TRBJ2-7; 10 positions agree with TRBD2. CDR3 size: 13 residues. After removal of 6 bases from V and 3 bases from J, the junction contained 2 bases not matched to a gene. Germline lookup yields CDR1 SGHAT and CDR2 FQNNGV. CDR3 protein: CASRTSGDYEQYF. As DNA, the CDR3 is TGTGCCAGCAGAACTAGCGGGGACTACGAGCAGTACTTC.

The chain recombines TRBV4-1 with TRBJ2-2, with a tentative D call TRBD2 (6 bases). Trimming removed 0 bases at V and 6 bases at J, with 14 bases between. The germline V gene encodes CDR1 MGHRA and CDR2 YSYEKL. The CDR3 extends over 16 amino acids. CDR3 sequence (DNA): TGCGCCAGCAGCCAAGAGAGGAGGGGAGTGGCCGGGGAGCTGTTTTTT. It is translated as CASSQERRGVAGELFF.